The entry that follows covers one TCR beta chain sequence. In its sample, this clonotype was seen many times. The antigen it recognizes is unknown. The input lacks base qualities; no much larger clone sits a single base away. This sample was included in a study (dated by TCRdb to the early 2010s). V sheds 4 bases and J sheds 4 bases, leaving 16 bases between their ends. The CDR3 covers 15 residues, taking in both the cysteine and the phenylalanine. CDR3 DNA only is kept here, 45 bases in frame from base 1. CDR1 and CDR2 are drawn from the germline V gene: LGHNA, YSLEER. The data were produced on an Illumina Genome Analyzer IIx. TCRdb applied fastp at Q25 and MiXCR to the public reads, then kept only in-frame beta chains. CDR3 protein sequences are deduplicated, and each keeps its most common genes and DNA. Recorded for this sample are some 15,000 distinct CDR3 sequences; about 30% of them occurred a single time. In total, the top ten clones hold about 16% of the sample.

The chain joins TRBV4-3 to TRBJ1-2; the D segment could be TRBD1, given 6 matching bases. This clonotype was obtained from a human donor. Sequenced: blood. This receptor has the CDR3 CASSPSSQGTYGYTF. The DNA is as follows: TGCGCCAGCAGCCCCTCGTCACAGGGCACCTATGGCTACACCTTC.